The 6 T cell receptor beta chains below all came from one sample that was sequenced in a study of PD-1 blockade in classical Hodgkin lymphoma. Generated by immunoSEQ multiplex PCR, the TCRdb table keeps only in-frame clones and is missing some. The sample has tens of thousands of clones; over 85% are singletons. Specified time point: cycle 4 day 1 (C4D1), after six to seven weeks of nivolumab. Every single patient, without exception, relapsed after autologous stem cell transplantation, and brentuximab vedotin exposure varied. The specimen was peripheral blood mononuclear cells (PBMCs), collected before the fourth cycle of nivolumab. These receptor sequences come from a human donor with classical Hodgkin lymphoma.

The chain has TRBV2 and TRBJ2-7, with TRBD1 matching 9 bases. The junction had 4 bases not matched to a gene; V was cut back by 7 bases and J by 6 bases. This CDR3 is built from 12 residues. CDR1 is SNHLY, CDR2 FYNNEI, per germline. CDR3 nucleotides: TGTGCCAGCACCGACAGGGGGGGCGAGCAGTACTTC. Protein product: CASTDRGGEQYF.

V and J are TRBV6-5 and TRBJ2-5; 10 bases align to TRBD2. CDR1 is MNHEY, CDR2 SVGAGI, per germline. The CDR3 covers 15 residues. After removal of 2 bases from V and 4 bases from J, the junction contained 4 bases not matched to a gene. The CDR3 loop is CASSYLAGVRETQYF. CDR3 nucleotide sequence: TGTGCCAGCAGTTACCTAGCGGGGGTGCGAGAGACCCAGTACTTC.

The chain has TRBV28 and TRBJ1-4, with D perhaps TRBD1 (6 bases). This CDR3 region has 15 residues. Between the trimmed V and J ends, which lost 6 bases and 0 bases, there was a span of 11 bases. The V gene's germline CDR1 is MDHEN and CDR2 SYDVKM. The CDR3 DNA reads as TGTGCCAGCAGACCATCAGGGGCAACTAATGAAAAACTGTTTTTT. Translation gives CASRPSGATNEKLFF.

V gene TRBV6-1 combines with J gene TRBJ2-3; D ambiguous. Trimming took 7 bases from V and 2 from J, leaving 16 bases between them. Germline CDR1 is MNHNS and CDR2 is SASEGT. This CDR3 comprises 15 residues. The CDR3 coding sequence is TGTGCCAGCAATCGACTCTTCTCCTCCACAGATACGCAGTATTTT. Translating it yields CASNRLFSSTDTQYF.

J is TRBJ1-5 and V is TRBV7-2; D is perhaps TRBD1 (6 bases). The CDR3 runs 13 residues. The germline V gene encodes CDR1 SGHTA and CDR2 FQGNSA. V was trimmed by 7 bases and J by 6 bases, leaving 13 bases between them. CDR3 in DNA: TGTGCCAGCACCCTAGGGGGGCGTCAGCCCCAGCATTTT. Its protein product is CASTLGGRQPQHF.

The chain links TRBV4-1 to TRBJ2-7; 8 nucleotides align to TRBD1. CDR1 and CDR2 from the germline V gene are MGHRA and YSYEKL. V shed 4 bases and J 3 bases; nucleotides not matched to a gene: 5. This CDR3 spans 14 amino acids. The CDR3: CASSRGTGLYEQYF. DNA of the CDR3: TGCGCCAGCAGCCGCGGGACAGGTCTCTACGAGCAGTACTTC.